This TCR beta chain was recorded in a study of T cell responses to AZD1222 COVID-19 vaccine. Study summary: Second-dose groups at about 4 or about 12 weeks were pooled.

The CDR3 sequence is 16 residues long. The germline gives CDR1 SGHTA, CDR2 FQGNSA. V was pared by 5 bases and J by 1 base, with 4 bases of the junction left unmatched. Whole-study results and caveats: Regions 160-218 and 743-854 held dominance among vaccine-associated CD4 TCRs, which spanned spike. Regions left unmutated in variants are reportedly the target of nearly half of spike-specific TCRs.

Generated by immunoSEQ multiplex PCR, the TCRdb table keeps only in-frame clones and is missing some. The data show around 170,000 clones, approximately 91% seen once. A note on this clone: Its target is not known.

The material was peripheral blood, obtained on day 0 of AZD1222 vaccination. This clonotype originated in an adult in good health. The V gene is TRBV7-2, the J gene TRBJ2-7; 14 bases match TRBD2. This chain's CDR3 is CASSPRLAGGSYEQYF. CDR3 DNA: TGTGCCAGCAGCCCCCGACTAGCGGGGGGGTCCTACGAGCAGTACTTC.